This T cell receptor beta chain originates from a study of blood T cell repertoires in COVID-19. Libraries were prepared by immunoSEQ multiplex PCR; TCRdb keeps only in-frame clonotypes and omits some of them. Found here are over 200,000 clones, about four fifths of them singletons; the top ten hold 1.8%. The V gene lost 1 base and the J gene lost 1 base, with 4 bases spanning the gap. The CDR3 length is 13 residues. Per the germline V gene, CDR1 is SGHTA and CDR2 is FQGTGA. The chain couples TRBV7-3 to TRBJ1-1; D ambiguous. The clonotype was recovered from a man aged 55-75 years who had recovered from COVID-19. The sequencing sample was made of PBMCs or T cells enriched from blood (not recorded which). The CDR3 DNA sequence: TGTGCCAGCAGCTTAAACAGGAACACTGAAGCTTTCTTT. It codes for CASSLNRNTEAFF. Based on the CDR3 plus reference TRBV7-3 and TRBJ1-1, the full variable domain is GAGVSQTPSNKVTEKGKYVELRCDPISGHTALYWYRQSLGQGPEFLIYFQGTGAADDSGLPNDRFFAVRPEGSVSTLKIQRTERGDSAVYLCASSLNRNTEAFFGQGTRLTVV.